This record looks at one TCR beta chain sequence and its context. With random hexamers, roughly 0.45 to 1 ug RNA was reverse transcribed. TCRdb re-called the immunoSEQ multiplex PCR reads through MiXCR, storing one row per CDR3 protein. The sample carries under 200,000 distinct CDR3 sequences, 95% recorded once. This entry is derived from a study of CD8 T cells in Susac syndrome. Study-level background: Each patient with Susac syndrome, at the time of blood draw, was therapy-naive, on corticosteroids, or on intravenous immunoglobulin alone.

This CDR3 contains 14 residues. Trimming cost V 0 bases and J 5 bases, with 11 bases left between them. Germline CDR1 reads MNHEY; CDR2 reads SVGAGI. The sequencing sample was made of CD8+ T cells from PBMCs. This chain uses TRBV6-5 with TRBJ2-7, with a tentative D call TRBD2 (6 bases). This clonotype was sampled from a human donor with Susac syndrome. The CDR3 is CASSYSGEDDEQYF. In DNA form, the CDR3 reads TGTGCCAGCAGTTACTCCGGGGAGGACGACGAGCAGTACTTC.